The TCR beta chain under discussion was sequenced for a study of T cell repertoires in aging, cancer and after chemotherapy. Overall study: Over several months to years, re-sampled healthy donor repertoires clearly shared clones. General observations from the study: No conclusions about immunological memory after chemotherapy can be drawn from the repertoire data. In each cancer cohort, median generation probability increased across chemotherapy, suggesting thymic output rebounded. Loss of evenness, beyond lost richness, contributed to age-related TCR diversity decline in cancer patients.

Multiplex touch-down PCR with TRB-A/B primers amplified rearranged V-D-J TRB sequences. TCRdb processed the multiplex PCR reads anew with MiXCR; each CDR3 protein has one entry. The repertoire holds roughly 6,200 distinct CDR3 sequences, with 20% to 25% as singletons. Germline V gene lookup returns CDR1 LGHNA and CDR2 YSLEER. The CDR3 loop spans 15 amino acids. The J segment lost 3 bases and the V segment lost 0 bases, leaving 2 bases of the junction unmatched. Peripheral blood genomic DNA, not sorted cells or RNA, was the template. This clonotype showed up many times. Its antigen is as yet unknown. The V call is TRBV4-3, the J call TRBJ1-5; 7 bases match TRBD1. Sequenced: blood. The TCR originated in a human donor in good health. CDR3 in amino acids: CASSQEGTANQPQHF. In DNA form, the CDR3 reads TGCGCCAGCAGCCAAGAAGGGACAGCCAATCAGCCCCAGCATTTT.